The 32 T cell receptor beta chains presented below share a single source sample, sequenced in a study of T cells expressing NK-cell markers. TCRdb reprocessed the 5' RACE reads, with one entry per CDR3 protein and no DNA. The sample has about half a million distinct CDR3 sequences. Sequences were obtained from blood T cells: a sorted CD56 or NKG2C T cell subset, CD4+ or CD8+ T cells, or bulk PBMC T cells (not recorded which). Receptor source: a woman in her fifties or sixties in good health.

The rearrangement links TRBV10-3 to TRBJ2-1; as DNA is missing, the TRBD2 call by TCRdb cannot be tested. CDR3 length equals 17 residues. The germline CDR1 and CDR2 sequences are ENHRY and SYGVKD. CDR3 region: CAISFLRALQSYNEQFF.

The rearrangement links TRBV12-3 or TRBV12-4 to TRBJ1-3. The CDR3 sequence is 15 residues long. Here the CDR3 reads CASSFGQGAGNTIYF.

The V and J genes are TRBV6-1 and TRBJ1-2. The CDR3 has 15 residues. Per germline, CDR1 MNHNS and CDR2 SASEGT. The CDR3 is CASSATASPVGGYTF.

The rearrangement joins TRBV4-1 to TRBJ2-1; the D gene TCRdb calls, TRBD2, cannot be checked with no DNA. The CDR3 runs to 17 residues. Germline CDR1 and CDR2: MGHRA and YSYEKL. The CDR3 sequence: CASSLLPLAGGGNEQFF.

This chain's CDR3 is CSARDDPFDHNEQFF. The genes are TRBV20-1 and TRBJ2-1. The germline gives CDR1 DFQATT, CDR2 SNEGSKA (reference sequence). CDR3 length: 15 amino acids.

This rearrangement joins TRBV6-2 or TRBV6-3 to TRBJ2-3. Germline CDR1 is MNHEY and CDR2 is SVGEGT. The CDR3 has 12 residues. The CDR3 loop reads CASKLASDTQYF.

CDR3 sequence: CASSYRTTSGYNEQFF. The chain links TRBV5-1 to TRBJ2-1; TCRdb indicates TRBD2, and absent DNA this call remains unverified. There are 16 residues in the CDR3. The V gene's germline CDR1 is SGHRS and CDR2 YFSETQ.

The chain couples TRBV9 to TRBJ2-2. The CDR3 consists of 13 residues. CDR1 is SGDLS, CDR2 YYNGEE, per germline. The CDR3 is CASSVVTAGELFF.

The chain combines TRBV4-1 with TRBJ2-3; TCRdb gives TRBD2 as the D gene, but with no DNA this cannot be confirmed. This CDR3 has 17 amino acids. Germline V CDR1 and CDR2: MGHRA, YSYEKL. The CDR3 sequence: CASSQDRSGGSTDTQYF.

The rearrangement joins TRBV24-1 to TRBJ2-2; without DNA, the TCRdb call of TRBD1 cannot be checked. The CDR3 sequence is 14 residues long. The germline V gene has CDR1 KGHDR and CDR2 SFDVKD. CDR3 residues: CATRDRGRTGELFF.

The CDR3 is CASSSLAGGQNEQFF. J is TRBJ2-1 and V is TRBV5-5; the D call from TCRdb, TRBD2, cannot be confirmed without DNA. This CDR3 is 15 amino acids long. Germline loops: CDR1 SGHKS, CDR2 YYEKEE (reference sequence).

The CDR3 sequence: CASSGIQGTAFYGYTF. The V call is TRBV6-5, the J call TRBJ1-2; without DNA, the TCRdb call of TRBD1 cannot be checked. Germline values: CDR1 MNHEY, CDR2 SVGAGI. This CDR3 has 16 residues.

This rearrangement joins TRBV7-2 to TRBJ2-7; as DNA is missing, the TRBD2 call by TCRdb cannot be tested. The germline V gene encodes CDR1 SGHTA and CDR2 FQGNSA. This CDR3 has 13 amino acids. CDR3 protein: CASSLGPRDEQYF.

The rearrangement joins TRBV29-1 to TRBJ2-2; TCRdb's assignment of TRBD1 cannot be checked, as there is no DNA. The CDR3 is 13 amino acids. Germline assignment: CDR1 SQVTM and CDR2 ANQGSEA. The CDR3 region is CSAGGGNTGELFF.

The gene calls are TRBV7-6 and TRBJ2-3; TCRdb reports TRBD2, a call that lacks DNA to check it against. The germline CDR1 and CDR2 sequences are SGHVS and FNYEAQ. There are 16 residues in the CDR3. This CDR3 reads CASSLLASGTTDTQYF.

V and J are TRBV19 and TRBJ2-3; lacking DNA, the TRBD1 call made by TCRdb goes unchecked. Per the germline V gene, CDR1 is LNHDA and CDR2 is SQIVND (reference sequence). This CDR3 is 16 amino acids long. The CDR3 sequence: CASRGGNRGSTDTQYF.

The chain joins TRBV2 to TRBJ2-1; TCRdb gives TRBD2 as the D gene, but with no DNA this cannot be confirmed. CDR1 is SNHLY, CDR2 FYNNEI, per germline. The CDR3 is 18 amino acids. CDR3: CASSPIPIRLAGVSEQFF.

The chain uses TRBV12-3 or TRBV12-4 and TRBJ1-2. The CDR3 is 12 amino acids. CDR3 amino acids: CASTGANYGYTF.

The CDR3 sequence is CASSTEAGGAGVSFF. The chain employs TRBV6-4 and TRBJ2-1; TCRdb returns TRBD2, unconfirmable since there is no DNA. Germline loops: CDR1 MRHNA, CDR2 SNTAGT. The CDR3 length is 15 residues.

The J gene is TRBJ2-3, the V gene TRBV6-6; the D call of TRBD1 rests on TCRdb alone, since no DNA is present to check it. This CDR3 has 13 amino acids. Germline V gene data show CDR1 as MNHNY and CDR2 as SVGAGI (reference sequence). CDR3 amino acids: CASLDRGTDTQYF.

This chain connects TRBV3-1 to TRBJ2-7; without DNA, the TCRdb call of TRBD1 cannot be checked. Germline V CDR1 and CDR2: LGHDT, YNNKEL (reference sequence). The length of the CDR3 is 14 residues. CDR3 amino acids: CASSQGGPAAEQYF.

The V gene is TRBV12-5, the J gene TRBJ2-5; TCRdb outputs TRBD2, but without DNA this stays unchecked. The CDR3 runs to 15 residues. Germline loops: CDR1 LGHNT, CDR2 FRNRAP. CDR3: CASGTRLAGRETQYF. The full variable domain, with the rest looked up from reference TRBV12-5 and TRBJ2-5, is DARVTQTPRHKVTEMGQEVTMRCQPILGHNTVFWYRQTMMQGLELLAYFRNRAPLDDSGMPKDRFSAEMPDATLATLKIQPSEPRDSAVYFCASGTRLAGRETQYFGPGTRLLVL.

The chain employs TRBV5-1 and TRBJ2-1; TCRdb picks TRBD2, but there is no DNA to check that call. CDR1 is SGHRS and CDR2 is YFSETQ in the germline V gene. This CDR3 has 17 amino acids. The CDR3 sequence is CASSPGLAGGPSNEQFF.

This CDR3 is CASSLALAGGPAGELFF. The V and J genes are TRBV5-1 and TRBJ2-2; the TCRdb D gene call, TRBD2, has no DNA to confirm it. The CDR3 covers 17 residues. Germline values: CDR1 SGHRS, CDR2 YFSETQ.

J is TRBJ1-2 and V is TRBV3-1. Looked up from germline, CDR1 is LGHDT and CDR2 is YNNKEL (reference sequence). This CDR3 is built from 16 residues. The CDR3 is CASSRTTIRFNYGYTF. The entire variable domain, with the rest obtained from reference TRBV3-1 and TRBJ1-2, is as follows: DTAVSQTPKYLVTQMGNDKSIKCEQNLGHDTMYWYKQDSKKFLKIMFSYNNKELIINETVPNRFSPKSPDKAHLNLHINSLELGDSAVYFCASSRTTIRFNYGYTFGSGTRLTVV.

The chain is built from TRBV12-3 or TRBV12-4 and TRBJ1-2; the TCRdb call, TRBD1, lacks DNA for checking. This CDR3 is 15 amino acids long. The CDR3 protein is CASSLAGAGNYGYTF.

The CDR3 spells CSAPGQGAVQPQHF. The rearrangement links TRBV20-1 to TRBJ1-5. CDR1 and CDR2 (germline): DFQATT, SNEGSKA (reference sequence). CDR3 size: 14 residues.

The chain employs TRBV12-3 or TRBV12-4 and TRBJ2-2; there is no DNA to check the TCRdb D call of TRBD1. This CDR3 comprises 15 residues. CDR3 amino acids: CASSYGQPNTGELFF.

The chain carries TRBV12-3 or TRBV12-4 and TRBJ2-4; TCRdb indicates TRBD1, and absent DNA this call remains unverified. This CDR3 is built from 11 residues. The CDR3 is CASSEPGSRYF.

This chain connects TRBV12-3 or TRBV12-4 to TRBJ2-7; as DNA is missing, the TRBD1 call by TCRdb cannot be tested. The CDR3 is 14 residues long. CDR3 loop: CASRKGGNSYEQYF.

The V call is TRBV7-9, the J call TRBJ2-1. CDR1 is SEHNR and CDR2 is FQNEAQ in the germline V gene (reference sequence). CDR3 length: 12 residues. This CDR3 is CASSLRLFEQFF.

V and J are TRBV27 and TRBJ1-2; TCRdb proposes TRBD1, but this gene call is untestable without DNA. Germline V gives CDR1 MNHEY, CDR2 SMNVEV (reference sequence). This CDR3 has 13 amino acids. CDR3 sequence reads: CASRMQGGYGYTF.